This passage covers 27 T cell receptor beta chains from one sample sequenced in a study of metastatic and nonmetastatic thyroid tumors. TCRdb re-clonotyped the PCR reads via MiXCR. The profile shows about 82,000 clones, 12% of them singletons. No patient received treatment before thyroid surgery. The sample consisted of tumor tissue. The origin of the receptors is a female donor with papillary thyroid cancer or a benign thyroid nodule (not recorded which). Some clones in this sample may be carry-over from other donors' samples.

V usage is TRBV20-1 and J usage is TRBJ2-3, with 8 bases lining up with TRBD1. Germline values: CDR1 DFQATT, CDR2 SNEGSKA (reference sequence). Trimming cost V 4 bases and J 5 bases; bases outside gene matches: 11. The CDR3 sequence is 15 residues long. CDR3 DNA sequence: TGCAGTGCTACGTCGACAGGGGTACTACAAGATACGCAGTATTTT. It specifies CSATSTGVLQDTQYF.

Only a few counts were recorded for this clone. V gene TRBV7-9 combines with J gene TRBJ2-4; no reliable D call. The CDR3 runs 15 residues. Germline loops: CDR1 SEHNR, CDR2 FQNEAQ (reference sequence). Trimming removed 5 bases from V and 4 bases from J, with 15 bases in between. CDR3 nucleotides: TGTGCCAGCAGCCACAAAGTGGCTGAAAAAAACATTCAGTACTTC. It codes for CASSHKVAEKNIQYF. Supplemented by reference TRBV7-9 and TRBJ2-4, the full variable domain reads DTGVSQNPRHKITKRGQNVTFRCDPISEHNRLYWYRQTLGQGPEFLTYFQNEAQLEKSRLLSDRFSAERPKGSFSTLEIQRTEQGDSAMYLCASSHKVAEKNIQYFGAGTRLSVL.

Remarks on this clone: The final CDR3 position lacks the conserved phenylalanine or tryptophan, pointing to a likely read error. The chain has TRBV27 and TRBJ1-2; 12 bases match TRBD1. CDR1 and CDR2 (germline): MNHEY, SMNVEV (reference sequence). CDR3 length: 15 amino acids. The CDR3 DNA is TGTGCCAGCAGTTTCCGGGACAGGGGGCCCTATGTCTACACCCTC. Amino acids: CASSFRDRGPYVYTL.

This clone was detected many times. Written as DNA, the CDR3 is TGTGCCAGTAGTAAGGGCTTCGGTCCTCGGGGGGACGAGCAGTACTTC. This sequence encodes CASSKGFGPRGDEQYF. The chain joins TRBV19 to TRBJ2-7, with TRBD2 matching 7 bases. The V and J ends lost 4 bases and 5 bases, in that order; junction bases with no gene match: 14. The CDR3 runs to 16 residues. In germline, CDR1 is LNHDA, CDR2 SQIVND (reference sequence). Variable domain in full (rest from reference TRBV19 and TRBJ2-7): DGGITQSPKYLFRKEGQNVTLSCEQNLNHDAMYWYRQDPGQGLRLIYYSQIVNDFQKGDIAEGYSVSREKKESFPLTVTSAQKNPTAFYLCASSKGFGPRGDEQYFGPGTRLTVT.

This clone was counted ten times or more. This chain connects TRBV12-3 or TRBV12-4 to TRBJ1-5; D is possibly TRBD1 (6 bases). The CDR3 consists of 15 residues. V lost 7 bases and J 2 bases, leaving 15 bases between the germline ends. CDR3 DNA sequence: TGTGCCAGCAACTTCAGGGGCTTAGGCAATCAGCCCCAGCATTTT. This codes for CASNFRGLGNQPQHF.

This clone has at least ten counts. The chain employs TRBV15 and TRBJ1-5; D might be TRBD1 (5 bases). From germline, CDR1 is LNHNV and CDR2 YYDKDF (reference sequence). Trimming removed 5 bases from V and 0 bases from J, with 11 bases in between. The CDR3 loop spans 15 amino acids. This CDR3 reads CATSADSHSNQPQHF. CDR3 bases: TGTGCCACCAGCGCCGACAGTCATAGCAATCAGCCCCAGCATTTT.

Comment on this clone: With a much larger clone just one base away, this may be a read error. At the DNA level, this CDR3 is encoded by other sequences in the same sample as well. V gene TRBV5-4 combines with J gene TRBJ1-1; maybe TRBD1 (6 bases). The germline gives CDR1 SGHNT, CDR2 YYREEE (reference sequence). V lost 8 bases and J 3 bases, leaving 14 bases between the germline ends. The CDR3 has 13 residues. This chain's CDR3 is CASSAQGYTEAFF. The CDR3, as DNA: TGTGCCAGTAGCGCACAGGGCTACACTGAAGCTTTCTTT.

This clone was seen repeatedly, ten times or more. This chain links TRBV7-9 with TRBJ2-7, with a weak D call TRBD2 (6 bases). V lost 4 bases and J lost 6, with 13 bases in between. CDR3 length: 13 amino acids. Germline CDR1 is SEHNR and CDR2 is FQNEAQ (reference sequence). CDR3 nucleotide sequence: TGTGCCAGCAGCTCGGGACTCCTTCCCGAGCAGTACTTC. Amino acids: CASSSGLLPEQYF.

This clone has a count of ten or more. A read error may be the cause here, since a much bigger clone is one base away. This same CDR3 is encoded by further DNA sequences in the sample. The DNA for the CDR3 is TGCAGTGCTAGGACCAGACACGACGAGCAGTACTTC. Encoded protein: CSARTRHDEQYF. The chain joins TRBV20-1 to TRBJ2-7; no definite D call. This CDR3 is 12 amino acids long. Germline CDR1 DFQATT, CDR2 SNEGSKA (reference sequence). Trimming cost V 3 bases and J 5 bases, with 11 bases left between them.

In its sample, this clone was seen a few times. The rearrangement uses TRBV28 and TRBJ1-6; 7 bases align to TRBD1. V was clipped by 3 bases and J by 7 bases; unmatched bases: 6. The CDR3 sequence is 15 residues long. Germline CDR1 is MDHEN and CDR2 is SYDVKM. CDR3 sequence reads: CASSLAGTVNSPLHF. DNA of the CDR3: TGTGCCAGCAGTTTGGCCGGGACAGTGAATTCACCCCTCCACTTT.

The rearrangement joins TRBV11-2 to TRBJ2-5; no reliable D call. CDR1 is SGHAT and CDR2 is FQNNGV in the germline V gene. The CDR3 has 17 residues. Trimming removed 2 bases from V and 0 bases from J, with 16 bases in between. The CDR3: CASSLISLWTDQETQYF. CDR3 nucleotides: TGTGCCAGCAGCTTAATCTCCCTCTGGACGGACCAAGAGACCCAGTACTTC.

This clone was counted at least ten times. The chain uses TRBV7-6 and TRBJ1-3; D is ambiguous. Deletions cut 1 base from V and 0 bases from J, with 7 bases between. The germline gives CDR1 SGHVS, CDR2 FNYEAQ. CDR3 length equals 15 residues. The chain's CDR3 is CASSLGPYSGNTIYF. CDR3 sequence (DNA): TGTGCCAGCAGCTTAGGCCCATACTCTGGAAACACCATATATTTT.

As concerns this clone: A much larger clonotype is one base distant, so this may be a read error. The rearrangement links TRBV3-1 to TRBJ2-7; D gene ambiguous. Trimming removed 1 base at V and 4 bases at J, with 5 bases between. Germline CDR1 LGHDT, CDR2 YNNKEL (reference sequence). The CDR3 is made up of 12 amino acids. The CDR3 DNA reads TGTGCCAGCAGCCAAGTGGTTTACGAGCAGTACTTC. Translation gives CASSQVVYEQYF.

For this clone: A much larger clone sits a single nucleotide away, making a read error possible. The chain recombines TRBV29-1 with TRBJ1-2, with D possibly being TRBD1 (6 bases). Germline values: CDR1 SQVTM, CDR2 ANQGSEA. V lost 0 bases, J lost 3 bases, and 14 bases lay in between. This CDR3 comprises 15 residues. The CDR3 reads CSVEDLHRVYYGYTF. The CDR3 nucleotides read TGCAGCGTTGAAGATCTTCACAGGGTTTACTATGGCTACACCTTC.

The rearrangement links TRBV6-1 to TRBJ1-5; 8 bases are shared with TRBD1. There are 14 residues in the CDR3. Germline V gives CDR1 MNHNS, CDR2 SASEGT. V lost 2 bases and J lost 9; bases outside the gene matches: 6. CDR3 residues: CASSETAGGRPQHF. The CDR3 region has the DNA TGTGCCAGCAGTGAAACGGCAGGGGGCAGGCCCCAGCATTTT.

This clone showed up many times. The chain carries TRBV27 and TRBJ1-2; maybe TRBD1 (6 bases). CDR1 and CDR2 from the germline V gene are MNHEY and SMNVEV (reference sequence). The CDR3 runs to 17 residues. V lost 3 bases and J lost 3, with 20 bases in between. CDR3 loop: CASSFRPAQGIDYGYTF. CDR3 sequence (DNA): TGTGCCAGCAGTTTCCGCCCAGCGCAGGGGATCGACTATGGCTACACCTTC.

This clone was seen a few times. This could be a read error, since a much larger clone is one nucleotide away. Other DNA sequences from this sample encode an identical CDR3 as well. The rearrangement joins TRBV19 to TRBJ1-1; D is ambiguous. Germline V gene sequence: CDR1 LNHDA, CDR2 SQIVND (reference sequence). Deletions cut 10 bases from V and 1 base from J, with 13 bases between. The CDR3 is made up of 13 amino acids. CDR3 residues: CATQFTANTEAFF. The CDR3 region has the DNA TGTGCCACACAGTTTACAGCGAACACTGAAGCTTTCTTT.

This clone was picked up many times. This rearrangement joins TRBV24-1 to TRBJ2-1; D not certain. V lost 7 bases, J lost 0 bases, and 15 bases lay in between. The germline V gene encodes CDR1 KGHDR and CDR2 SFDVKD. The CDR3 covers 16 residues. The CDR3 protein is CATSGRLSHSYNEQFF. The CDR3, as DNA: TGTGCCACCAGCGGACGTCTCTCCCACTCCTACAATGAGCAGTTCTTC.

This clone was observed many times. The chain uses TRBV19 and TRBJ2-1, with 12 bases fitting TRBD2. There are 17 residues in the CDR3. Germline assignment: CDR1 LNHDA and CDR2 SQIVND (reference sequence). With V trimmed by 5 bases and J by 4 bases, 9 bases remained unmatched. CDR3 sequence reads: CASSPGTSGWFYNEQFF. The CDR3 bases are TGTGCCAGTAGTCCCGGGACTAGCGGGTGGTTTTACAATGAGCAGTTCTTC.

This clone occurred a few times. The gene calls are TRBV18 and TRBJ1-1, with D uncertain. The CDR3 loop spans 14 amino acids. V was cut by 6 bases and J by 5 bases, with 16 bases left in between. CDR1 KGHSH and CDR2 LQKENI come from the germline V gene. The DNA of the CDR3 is TGTGCCAGCTCCCCCTTGGGTTCAGTAACTGAAGCTTTCTTT. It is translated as CASSPLGSVTEAFF.

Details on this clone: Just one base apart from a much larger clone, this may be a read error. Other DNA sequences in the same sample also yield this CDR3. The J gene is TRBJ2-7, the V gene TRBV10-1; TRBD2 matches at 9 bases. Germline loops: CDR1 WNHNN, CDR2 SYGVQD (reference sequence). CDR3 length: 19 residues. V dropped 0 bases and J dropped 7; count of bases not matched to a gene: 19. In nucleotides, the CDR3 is TGCGCCAGCAGTGAGTCGCCGGGGCTAGCGGGGTTTCCTACGATTGAGCAGTACTTC. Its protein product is CASSESPGLAGFPTIEQYF.

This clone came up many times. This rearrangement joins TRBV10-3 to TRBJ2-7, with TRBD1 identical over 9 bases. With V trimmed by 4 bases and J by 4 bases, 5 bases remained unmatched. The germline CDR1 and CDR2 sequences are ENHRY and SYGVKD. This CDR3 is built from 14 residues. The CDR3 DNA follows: TGTGCCATCAGTGGGGGACAGGGCGGGTACGAGCAGTACTTC. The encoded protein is CAISGGQGGYEQYF.

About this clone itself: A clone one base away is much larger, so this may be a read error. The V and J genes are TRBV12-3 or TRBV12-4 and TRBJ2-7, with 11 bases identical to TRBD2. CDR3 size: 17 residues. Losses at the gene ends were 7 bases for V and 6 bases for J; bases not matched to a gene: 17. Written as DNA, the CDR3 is TGTGCCAGCATCCACACTGACTCCGGGACTAGCGGAATCGAGCAGTACTTC. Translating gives CASIHTDSGTSGIEQYF.

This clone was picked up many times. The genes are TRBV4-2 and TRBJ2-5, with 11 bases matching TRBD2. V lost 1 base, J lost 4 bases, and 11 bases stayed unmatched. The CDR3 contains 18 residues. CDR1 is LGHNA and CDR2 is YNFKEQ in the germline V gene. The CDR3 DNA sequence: TGTGCCAGCAGCCAAGGCCAGGGTAGCGGGAGGGCCCTAGAGACCCAGTACTTC. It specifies CASSQGQGSGRALETQYF.

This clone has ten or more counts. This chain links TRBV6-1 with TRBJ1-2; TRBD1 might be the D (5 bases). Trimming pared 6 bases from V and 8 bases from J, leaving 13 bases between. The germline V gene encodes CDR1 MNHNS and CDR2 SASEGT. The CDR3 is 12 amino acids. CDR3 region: CASRDWGRGYTF. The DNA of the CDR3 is TGTGCCAGCAGGGACTGGGGCCGGGGCTACACCTTC.

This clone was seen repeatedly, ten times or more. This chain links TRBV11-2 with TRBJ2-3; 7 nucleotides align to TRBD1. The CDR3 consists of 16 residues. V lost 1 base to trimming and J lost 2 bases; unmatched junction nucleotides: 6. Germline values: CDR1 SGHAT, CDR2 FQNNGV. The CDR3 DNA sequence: TGTGCCAGCAGCTTAGGAGGGACAGATATCACAGATACGCAGTATTTT. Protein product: CASSLGGTDITDTQYF.

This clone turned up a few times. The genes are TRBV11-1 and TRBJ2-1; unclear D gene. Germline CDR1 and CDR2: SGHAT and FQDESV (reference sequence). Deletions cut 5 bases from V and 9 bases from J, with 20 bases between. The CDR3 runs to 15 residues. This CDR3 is CASSPPAVLVSEQFF. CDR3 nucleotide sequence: TGTGCCAGCAGCCCCCCCGCGGTCCTAGTAAGTGAGCAGTTCTTC.